Presented here are 13 T cell receptor beta chains from one specimen sequenced in a study of shared clonotypes between healthy human individuals (TCRdb year 2020). The library was built by means of the immunoSEQ multiplex PCR assay. What TCRdb holds here is the immuneACCESS table cut down to in-frame rearrangements. Part of the clones is not present; checked against another copy, under half of the missing clones reflect an unresolved V gene, and the others are unexplained. This sample has around 1.9 million clones in its table, and just over 90% of those were observed once. Of the sample, about 1.6% is held by the ten largest clones. For the CD8 naive samples, CD45RO-negative cells were positively selected for CCR7, yielding a CD45RA+CCR7+ population from which TemRA cells were excluded. Sample: naive CD8+ T cells from PBMCs. The cell subset or site label, as the study defines it: CD45RA+CCR7+. The receptors stem from a young man in good health. Some clones in this sample may be carry-over from other donors' samples.

The chain carries TRBV6-1 and TRBJ2-1; 7 bases agree with TRBD2. The CDR3 consists of 15 residues. After removal of 7 bases from V and 8 bases from J, the junction contained 14 bases not matched to a gene. Per the germline V gene, CDR1 is MNHNS and CDR2 is SASEGT. DNA for the CDR3: TGTGCCAGCACCAGTCTAGACGGGAGGTGGGATGAGCAGTTCTTC. Its protein product is CASTSLDGRWDEQFF.

The V gene is TRBV4-3, the J gene TRBJ2-1, with TRBD1 as a possible D gene (5 bases). Looked up from germline, CDR1 is LGHNA and CDR2 is YSLEER. Between the trimmed V and J ends, which lost 1 base and 6 bases, there was a span of 19 bases. The CDR3 has 17 amino acids. CDR3 nucleotide sequence: TGCGCCAGCAGCCAAGGTTGGGCAGGGATGGGTTTCAATGAGCAGTTCTTC. It specifies CASSQGWAGMGFNEQFF.

The chain uses TRBV13 and TRBJ1-4; D is perhaps TRBD1 (6 bases). CDR3 length: 15 amino acids. V lost 5 bases, J lost 5 bases, and 15 bases lay in between. Germline V gene data show CDR1 as PRHDT and CDR2 as FYEKMQ (reference sequence). Here the CDR3 DNA reads TGTGCCAGCAGCCCCACCGGGACACAGAATGAAAAACTGTTTTTT. This sequence encodes CASSPTGTQNEKLFF.

V gene TRBV4-3 combines with J gene TRBJ1-2, with D possibly being TRBD1 (6 bases). Germline CDR1 is LGHNA and CDR2 is YSLEER. Deletions cut 0 bases from V and 5 bases from J, with 13 bases between. The CDR3 is 15 amino acids. The CDR3, as DNA: TGCGCCAGCAGCCAAGATACGGGGGCTTTTTATGGCTACACCTTC. Its protein is CASSQDTGAFYGYTF.

The genes are TRBV29-1 and TRBJ2-7; D remains ambiguous. Germline V lookup: CDR1 SQVTM, CDR2 ANQGSEA. The CDR3 covers 14 residues. Trimming removed 3 bases at V and 0 bases at J, with 12 bases between. The CDR3 DNA reads TGCAGCGTTGAGACCACCTCGGGCTCCTACGAGCAGTACTTC. Translating gives CSVETTSGSYEQYF.

As regards this clone: One end of the junction does not line up with germline, which may come from a read error. The chain has TRBV28 and TRBJ2-3; tentative D call: TRBD1 (6 bases). There are 16 residues in the CDR3. CDR1 is MDHEN and CDR2 is SYDVKM in the germline V gene. CDR3 in DNA: TGTGCCAGCAGTCCAGACCTCGGACAGTGGGGCTTAACGCAGTGTTTT. Its translation is CASSPDLGQWGLTQCF.

The chain couples TRBV5-8 to TRBJ1-1; D unclear. CDR1 is SGHTS, CDR2 YDEGEE, per germline. Trimming took 2 bases from V and 1 from J, leaving 12 bases between them. The CDR3 is 15 residues long. In nucleotides, the CDR3 is TGTGCCAGCAGCTTCGAGGCATTGACGAACACTGAAGCTTTCTTT. It specifies CASSFEALTNTEAFF.

The J gene is TRBJ2-5, the V gene TRBV7-9, with 10 bases aligning to TRBD2. Germline V lookup: CDR1 SEHNR, CDR2 FQNEAQ (reference sequence). There are 15 residues in the CDR3. V trimming: 2 bases; J trimming: 4 bases; junction bases outside the gene matches: 4. For the CDR3, the DNA is TGTGCCAGCAGCTTACCCCCTAGCGGGAGAGAGACCCAGTACTTC. Translated: CASSLPPSGRETQYF.

The chain employs TRBV2 and TRBJ2-2; 7 bases map to TRBD1. Trimming at V came to 3 bases and at J to 1 base, leaving 5 bases not matched to a gene. Germline-derived CDR1 and CDR2 are SNHLY and FYNNEI. There are 16 residues in the CDR3. CDR3 sequence (DNA): TGTGCCAGCAGTGAGTTCAGGACAGGGAACACCGGGGAGCTGTTTTTT. Its protein product is CASSEFRTGNTGELFF.

This rearrangement joins TRBV30 to TRBJ2-7; D assignment may be TRBD1 or TRBD2 (5 bases each). V was pared by 5 bases and J by 3 bases, with 14 bases between. CDR1 GTSNPN and CDR2 SVGIG come from the germline V gene (reference sequence). The length of the CDR3 is 13 residues. CDR3 residues: CAWDSGTVYEQYF. CDR3 nucleotides: TGTGCCTGGGATTCCGGGACCGTCTACGAGCAGTACTTC.

In this sample, this clone turned up a few times. V usage is TRBV27 and J usage is TRBJ1-1, with 8 bases identical to TRBD1. V gave up 5 bases and J gave up 6 bases; unmatched junction bases: 8. CDR3 length: 14 amino acids. Germline V lookup: CDR1 MNHEY, CDR2 SMNVEV (reference sequence). The CDR3, as DNA: TGTGCCAGCAGTCCCCTCAGGGGGCAGGCTGAAGCTTTCTTT. This sequence encodes CASSPLRGQAEAFF.

This clone was seen once. The V call is TRBV7-6, the J call TRBJ1-2, with D possibly TRBD1 on 5 matching bases. This CDR3 is built from 13 residues. Looked up from germline, CDR1 is SGHVS and CDR2 is FNYEAQ. Trimming cost V 5 bases and J 5 bases, with 12 bases left between them. DNA of the CDR3: TGTGCCAGCAGCAGAGGGGCAGGGTATGGCTACACCTTC. It is translated as CASSRGAGYGYTF. Together with reference TRBV7-6 and TRBJ1-2, the CDR3 gives the full variable domain: GAGVSQSPRYKVTKRGQDVALRCDPISGHVSLYWYRQALGQGPEFLTYFNYEAQQDKSGLPNDRFSAERPEGSISTLTIQRTEQRDSAMYRCASSRGAGYGYTFGSGTRLTVV.

The chain joins TRBV2 to TRBJ1-5; TRBD1 matches 7 bases. Germline CDR1 is SNHLY and CDR2 is FYNNEI. Trimming at V came to 5 bases and at J to 0 bases, leaving 19 bases not matched to a gene. This CDR3 spans 20 amino acids. The CDR3 here is CASSSRRDSPSPYSNQPQHF. CDR3 nucleotide sequence: TGTGCCAGCAGTTCTAGAAGGGACAGCCCCTCACCTTATAGCAATCAGCCCCAGCATTTT. Based on the CDR3 plus reference TRBV2 and TRBJ1-5, the full variable domain is EPEVTQTPSHQVTQMGQEVILRCVPISNHLYFYWYRQILGQKVEFLVSFYNNEISEKSEIFDDQFSVERPDGSNFTLKIRSTKLEDSAMYFCASSSRRDSPSPYSNQPQHFGDGTRLSIL.